A selection of T cell receptor beta chains follows, all from one sample in a study of beta chain features in type 1 diabetes. Using immunoSEQ multiplex PCR, the repertoire was profiled, and TCRdb retains in-frame clones only, with some absent. The table includes about 170,000 clones, over 6% detected once. The sequenced material came from central memory CD4+ T cells from blood. All receptors come from a man aged 18 to 30 with type 1 diabetes. CDR3s include the opening cysteine and the closing phenylalanine or tryptophan. D genes are given only for firm matches. The size of a clone is reported for some rows only, either as once, few or many, or as a class for expanded clones.

j_call d_call clone_size v_call cdr3_aa cdr3_nt
TRBJ2-2 - few TRBV28 CASRRSRNTGELFF TGTGCCAGCAGGAGATCGCGGAACACCGGGGAGCTGTTTTTT
TRBJ2-7 - - TRBV11-2 CASSLVEWSSYEQYF TGTGCCAGCAGCTTAGTTGAGTGGTCCTCCTACGAGCAGTACTTC
TRBJ1-5 - - TRBV15 CATSRELNWAGGNQPQHF TGTGCCACCAGCAGAGAATTGAACTGGGCGGGGGGCAATCAGCCCCAGCATTTT
TRBJ2-5 TRBD2 - TRBV28 CASSLLAGGQETQYF TGTGCCAGCAGTTTACTAGCGGGGGGTCAAGAGACCCAGTACTTC
TRBJ1-2 - few TRBV29-1 CSVDGVQRSGYTF TGCAGCGTTGACGGGGTTCAACGCAGTGGCTACACCTTC
TRBJ2-5 - few TRBV18 CASSAGYQETQYF TGTGCCAGCTCCGCGGGGTACCAAGAGACCCAGTACTTC
TRBJ2-5 TRBD2 few TRBV9 CASSSRGEGTQYF TGTGCCAGCAGCTCCCGAGGGGAGGGGACCCAGTACTTC
TRBJ2-5 TRBD2 - TRBV7-2 CASSASGTYQETQYF TGTGCCAGCAGCGCTAGCGGGACCTACCAAGAGACCCAGTACTTC
TRBJ2-1 TRBD2 few TRBV11-3 CASSGGLAGGNEQFF TGTGCCAGCAGCGGAGGACTAGCGGGCGGGAATGAGCAGTTCTTC
TRBJ2-7 - - TRBV11-1 CASSLAGRDEQYF TGTGCCAGCAGCTTAGCGGGTCGGGACGAGCAGTACTTC
TRBJ2-1 - few TRBV9 CASSVGGLAVYNEQFF TGTGCCAGCAGCGTAGGCGGGCTAGCAGTCTACAATGAGCAGTTCTTC
TRBJ1-5 - - TRBV7-2 CASAVGADPNQPQHF TGTGCCAGTGCCGTAGGGGCCGATCCCAATCAGCCCCAGCATTTT
TRBJ2-4 - few TRBV12-5 CASGLYGVLSIKNIQYF TGTGCTAGTGGTTTGTACGGGGTGCTCTCGATCAAAAACATTCAGTACTTC
TRBJ2-2 - few TRBV18 CASSPERAAELFF TGTGCCAGCTCACCCGAGCGAGCGGCGGAGCTGTTTTTT
TRBJ2-7 TRBD2 - TRBV7-2 CASSWRAGVPPREQYF TGTGCCAGCAGCTGGAGAGCGGGAGTCCCCCCCCGCGAGCAGTACTTC
TRBJ1-1 TRBD1 few TRBV28 CASSLGGQGGEAFF TGTGCCAGCAGTTTGGGGGGACAGGGAGGTGAAGCTTTCTTT
TRBJ2-7 - - TRBV7-2 CASSPHSAYEQYF TGTGCCAGCAGCCCGCATAGCGCCTACGAGCAGTACTTC
TRBJ2-2 - - TRBV4-2 CASSQVSGRGAGELFF TGTGCCAGCAGCCAAGTTTCCGGTCGGGGTGCCGGGGAGCTGTTTTTT
TRBJ1-1 - few TRBV5-1 CASSLAGGGANTEAFF TGCGCCAGCAGCTTGGCCGGGGGGGGCGCAAACACTGAAGCTTTCTTT
TRBJ2-5 TRBD1 few TRBV7-2 CASSFNRGQETQYF TGTGCCAGCAGCTTTAACAGGGGGCAGGAGACCCAGTACTTC
TRBJ1-5 TRBD1 few TRBV19 CASSRARGPDQPQHF TGTGCCAGTAGCCGTGCAAGGGGGCCCGATCAGCCCCAGCATTTT
TRBJ2-1 TRBD1 - TRBV19 CASSIEGAGGMENEQFF TGTGCCAGTAGTATAGAAGGGGCAGGGGGAATGGAGAATGAGCAGTTCTTC
TRBJ1-2 - few TRBV28 CASSFSVYGYTF TGTGCCAGCAGTTTCTCAGTCTATGGCTACACCTTC
TRBJ2-1 TRBD2 - TRBV6-1 CASRAGGDLHEQFF TGTGCCAGCAGAGCGGGAGGGGACCTCCATGAGCAGTTCTTC
TRBJ2-2 - - TRBV7-2 CASSLLSGGYTNTGELFF TGTGCCAGCAGCTTATTGTCGGGGGGCTATACGAACACCGGGGAGCTGTTTTTT
TRBJ2-7 - few TRBV29-1 CSVGSGYEQYF TGCAGCGTTGGGTCGGGGTACGAGCAGTACTTC
TRBJ1-5 TRBD1 few TRBV27 CASSSTGQGNQPQHF TGTGCCAGCAGTTCAACCGGACAGGGGAATCAGCCCCAGCATTTT
TRBJ2-1 - few TRBV7-7 CASSSTRGNEQFF TGTGCCAGCAGCTCGACTCGGGGCAATGAGCAGTTCTTC
TRBJ2-3 TRBD1 - TRBV4-1 CASSLQGSTDTQYF TGCGCCAGCAGCTTACAGGGGAGCACAGATACGCAGTATTTT
TRBJ2-7 TRBD1 many TRBV7-2 CASSSKDRGINEQYF TGTGCCAGCAGCTCGAAAGACAGGGGGATCAACGAGCAGTACTTC
TRBJ1-1 TRBD1 - TRBV28 CASSDTGGSTEAFF TGTGCCAGCAGTGACACAGGGGGTAGCACTGAAGCTTTCTTT
TRBJ2-3 TRBD2 few TRBV18 CASSSTSGSTDTQYF TGTGCCAGCTCCTCGACTAGCGGAAGCACAGATACGCAGTATTTT
TRBJ2-7 - few TRBV7-9 CASSSVGGDDEQYF TGTGCCAGCAGCTCCGTGGGGGGTGACGACGAGCAGTACTTC
TRBJ1-5 - many TRBV10-3 CAISEGLQSGGPQHF TGTGCCATCAGTGAGGGCCTTCAATCCGGCGGGCCCCAGCATTTT
TRBJ2-1 - - TRBV5-1 CASSLAVASYNEQFF TGCGCCAGCAGCTTGGCGGTAGCGTCCTACAATGAGCAGTTCTTC
TRBJ2-7 - - TRBV11-2 CATGEIYEQYF TGTGCGACCGGGGAAATCTACGAGCAGTACTTC
TRBJ2-7 TRBD1 few TRBV18 CASSPPGTGDEQYF TGTGCCAGCTCACCCCCCGGGACAGGGGACGAGCAGTACTTC
TRBJ2-5 - few TRBV4-2 CASSQEGLTKTQYF TGTGCCAGCAGCCAAGAAGGACTTACAAAGACCCAGTACTTC
TRBJ2-1 TRBD1 - TRBV6-5 CASSSDRAARSEQFF TGTGCCAGCAGCTCCGACAGGGCGGCCAGGAGTGAGCAGTTCTTC
TRBJ1-2 - many TRBV29-1 CSVEEQDANYGYTF TGCAGCGTTGAAGAACAGGACGCTAACTATGGCTACACCTTC
TRBJ1-5 - - TRBV30 CAWAGSFSNQPQHF TGTGCCTGGGCAGGGTCCTTTAGCAATCAGCCCCAGCATTTT
TRBJ2-1 TRBD2 few TRBV19 CASSLLAGVAEQFF TGTGCCAGTAGTTTATTAGCGGGAGTGGCTGAGCAGTTCTTC
TRBJ1-3 - - TRBV30 CAWRDTGSSGNTIYF TGTGCCTGGAGGGACACAGGGAGCTCTGGAAACACCATATATTTT